The clone carrying this T cell receptor beta chain was seen many times. Its matching antigen is unknown. The data belong to a study of T cells in Graves' hyperthyroidism and ophthalmopathy. Study-wide results and limits: A 13 V-J model separated ophthalmopathy from stable hyperthyroidism.

Losses at the gene ends were 6 bases for V and 7 bases for J; bases not matched to a gene: 14. This CDR3 spans 16 amino acids. Germline V gives CDR1 GTSNPN, CDR2 SVGIG (reference sequence). It was RNA transcripts that yielded the amplified TCR beta CDR3 regions. A first-round RT-PCR of the TCR CDR3 used the HTBI primer set. TCRdb recomputed calls from the multiplex PCR reads with MiXCR, one row per CDR3 protein. The data contain 500,000 to 750,000 distinct CDR3 sequences, approximately 14% of them seen just once; the ten biggest clones take up roughly 7.3%. Exclusion criteria comprised uncontrolled infection, other autoimmune disease, pregnancy or lactation. Clinicians diagnosed patients from clinical symptoms, serum thyroxine and TRAb, thyroid ultrasound and orbital computed tomography.

The clonotype originates from a woman aged 30 to 39 with Graves' hyperthyroidism. Input material: blood. The V call is TRBV30, the J call TRBJ2-2, with 10 bases lining up with TRBD1. In DNA form, the CDR3 reads TGTGCCTGCCTTATCCGGGACAGGGGCCATGTCGGGGAGCTGTTTTTT. The encoded protein is CACLIRDRGHVGELFF.